This T cell receptor beta chain was sequenced in a study of beta chain features in type 1 diabetes. Study-wide results and caveats: Among patients with Type 1 diabetes, TCRB CDR3s were moderately but significantly shorter in every one of the four CD4+ subsets.

V shed 5 bases and J 8 bases; nucleotides not matched to a gene: 9. Germline CDR1 and CDR2: MNHNS and SASEGT. The CDR3 runs 14 residues. This clone has just a few counts. Its antigen is unidentified. Sequenced material consisted of expressed TCRB transcripts (all of the isolated RNA was reverse transcribed). Sequencing used immunoSEQ multiplex PCR; TCRdb keeps in-frame clones, though not all of them. The sample lists approximately 260,000 clones, roughly 22% occurring once. V is TRBV6-1 and J is TRBJ1-2, with 9 bases identical to TRBD1. The sequencing input was naive CD4+ T cells from blood. The clonotype comes from a woman aged 40 to 50 with type 1 diabetes. DNA for the CDR3: TGTGCCAGCAGTAACGACAGGGGGAAAAAGGGCTACACCTTC. Translating gives CASSNDRGKKGYTF.